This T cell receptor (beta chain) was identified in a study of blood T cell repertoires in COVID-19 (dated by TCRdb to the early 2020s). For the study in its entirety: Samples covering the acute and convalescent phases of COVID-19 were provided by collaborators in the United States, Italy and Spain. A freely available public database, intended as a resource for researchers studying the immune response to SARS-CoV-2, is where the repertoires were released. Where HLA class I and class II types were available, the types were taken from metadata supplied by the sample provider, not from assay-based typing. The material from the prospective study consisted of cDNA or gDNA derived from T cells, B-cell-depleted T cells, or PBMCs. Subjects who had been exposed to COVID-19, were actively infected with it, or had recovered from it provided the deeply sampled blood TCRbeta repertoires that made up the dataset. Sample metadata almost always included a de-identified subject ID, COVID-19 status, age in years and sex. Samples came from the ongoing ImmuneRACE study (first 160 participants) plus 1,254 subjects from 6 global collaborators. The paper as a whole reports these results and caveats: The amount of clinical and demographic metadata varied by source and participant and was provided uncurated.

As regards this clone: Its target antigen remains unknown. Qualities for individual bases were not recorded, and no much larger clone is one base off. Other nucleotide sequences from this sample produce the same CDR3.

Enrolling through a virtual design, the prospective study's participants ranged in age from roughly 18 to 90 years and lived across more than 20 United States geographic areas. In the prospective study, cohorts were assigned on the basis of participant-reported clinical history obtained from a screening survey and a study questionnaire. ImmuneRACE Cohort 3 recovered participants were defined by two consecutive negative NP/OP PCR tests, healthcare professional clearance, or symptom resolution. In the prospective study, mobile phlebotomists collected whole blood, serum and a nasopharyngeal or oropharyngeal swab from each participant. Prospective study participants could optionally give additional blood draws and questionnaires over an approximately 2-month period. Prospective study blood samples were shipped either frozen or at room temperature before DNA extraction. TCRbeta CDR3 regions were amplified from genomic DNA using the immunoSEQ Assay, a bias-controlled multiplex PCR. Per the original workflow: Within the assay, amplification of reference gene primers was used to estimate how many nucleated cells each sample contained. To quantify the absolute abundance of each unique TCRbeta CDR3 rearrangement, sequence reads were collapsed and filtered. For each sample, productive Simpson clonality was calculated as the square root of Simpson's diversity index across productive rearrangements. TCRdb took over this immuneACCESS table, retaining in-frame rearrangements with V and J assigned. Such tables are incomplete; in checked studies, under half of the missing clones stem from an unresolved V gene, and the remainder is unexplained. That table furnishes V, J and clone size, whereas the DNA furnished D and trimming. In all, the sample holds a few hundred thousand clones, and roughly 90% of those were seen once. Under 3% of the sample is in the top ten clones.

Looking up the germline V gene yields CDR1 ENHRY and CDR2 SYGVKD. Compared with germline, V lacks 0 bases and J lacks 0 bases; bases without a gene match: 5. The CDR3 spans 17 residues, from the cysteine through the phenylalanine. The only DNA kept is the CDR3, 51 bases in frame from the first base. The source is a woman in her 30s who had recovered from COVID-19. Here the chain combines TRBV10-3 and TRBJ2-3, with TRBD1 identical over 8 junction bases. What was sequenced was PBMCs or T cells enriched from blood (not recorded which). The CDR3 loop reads CAISESIGTGSTDTQYF. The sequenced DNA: TGTGCCATCAGTGAGTCGATCGGGACAGGTAGCACAGATACGCAGTATTTT.